This T cell receptor beta chain was documented in a study of Ad26.COV2.S vaccination and SARS-CoV-2 variants. Overall study: Participants got Ad26.COV2.S intramuscularly, once or twice 56 days apart. Overall study results and limits: Vaccinees displayed broader spike-specific TCR repertoires than placebo recipients. Total T cell responses may have been underestimated by the TCR breadth and depth analyses.

Only in-frame clones appear in the TCRdb table, and some are missing; sequencing was by immunoSEQ multiplex PCR. The table includes 440,000 or so clones, about 88% detected once. Treatment reported: about 20 received Ad26.COV2.S at low or high dose, single or two shots; roughly five received placebo; per-sample allocation not given. Vaccine and placebo recipients were sampled on day 63 after the first injection. Built on an Ad26 vector, the vaccine expressed Wuhan-strain SARS-CoV-2 spike. Worth noting for this clone: The target antigen is unknown.

V was pared by 2 bases and J by 6 bases, with 10 bases between. The V gene's germline CDR1 is SQVTM and CDR2 ANQGSEA. The CDR3 is made up of 12 amino acids. The chain employs TRBV29-1 and TRBJ1-2, with D possibly matching TRBD1 (6 bases). The sequence came from a person aged 18 to 65 who received the Ad26.COV2.S COVID-19 vaccine or a placebo. The material sequenced was peripheral blood, taken in a trial of Ad26.COV2.S vaccine versus placebo. The CDR3 here is CSVENGGNGYTF. CDR3 bases: TGCAGCGTTGAAAACGGGGGCAATGGCTACACCTTC.